Shown below are 3 T cell receptor beta chains from a single sample sequenced in a study of T cells after yellow fever vaccination. MiXCR, applied by TCRdb to the 5' RACE reads, yields one record per CDR3 protein. This sample has 250,000 to 300,000 distinct CDR3 sequences; 5.2% occur once, and the top ten carry around 3.3%. The material sequenced was CD4+ T cells sorted from PBMCs, taken on the day of the yellow fever booster vaccination. Receptor source: a man aged 18 to 29 who received the YFV17D yellow fever vaccine.

The V and J genes are TRBV5-1 and TRBJ2-7, with 13 bases fitting TRBD2. CDR3 length: 15 residues. V gave up 6 bases and J gave up 4 bases; unmatched junction bases: 7. Germline V gene sequence: CDR1 SGHRS, CDR2 YFSETQ. The CDR3 spells CASTPRTSGGYEQYF. The DNA for the CDR3 is TGCGCCAGCACACCCCGGACTAGCGGGGGATACGAGCAGTACTTC.

This clonotype was observed a handful of times. The chain has TRBV10-3 and TRBJ1-1, with 9 bases identical to TRBD1. The CDR3 runs to 16 residues. V was clipped by 6 bases and J by 4 bases; unmatched bases: 12. Germline-derived CDR1 and CDR2 are ENHRY and SYGVKD. The CDR3 nucleotides are TGTGCCATCAGGGACTTGGACAGGGGCGTGGTCACTGAAGCTTTCTTT. Its protein product is CAIRDLDRGVVTEAFF.

The chain recombines TRBV6-4 with TRBJ2-1; the D call may be TRBD1 or TRBD2 (5 bases each). CDR3 length: 16 residues. Per germline, CDR1 MRHNA and CDR2 SNTAGT. V gave up 6 bases and J gave up 7 bases, with 22 bases separating them. CDR3: CASSVDSGTRINEQFF. CDR3 bases: TGTGCCAGCAGCGTCGACTCCGGGACCCGGATTAATGAGCAGTTCTTC.